The 32 T cell receptor beta chains listed next were all sequenced from one sample in a study of chemoradiotherapy in HPV16-positive cancers. TCRdb keeps only in-frame clones here, not all; method: immunoSEQ multiplex PCR. This table has 600 to 700 clones, 88% appearing once. The source material was tumor tissue, sampled from a patient who underwent chemoradiotherapy. Every receptor here comes from a human donor with HPV-associated anogenital cancer.

The chain has TRBV7-6 and TRBJ2-5, with a weak D call TRBD1 (5 bases). CDR3 length: 16 residues. Germline loops: CDR1 SGHVS, CDR2 FNYEAQ. The V gene lost 2 bases and the J gene lost 10 bases, with 23 bases spanning the gap. The CDR3 sequence is CASSLSLDNGLFFQYF. The CDR3 DNA follows: TGTGCCAGCAGCTTATCCCTGGACAACGGGTTGTTTTTCCAGTACTTC. The variable domain in full, completed from reference TRBV7-6 and TRBJ2-5, reads GAGVSQSPRYKVTKRGQDVALRCDPISGHVSLYWYRQALGQGPEFLTYFNYEAQQDKSGLPNDRFSAERPEGSISTLTIQRTEQRDSAMYRCASSLSLDNGLFFQYFGPGTRLLVL.

The rearrangement joins TRBV7-8 to TRBJ2-7, with 8 nucleotides matching TRBD1. The trim removed 5 bases at V and 2 bases at J, leaving 11 bases unmatched. Germline V gene lookup returns CDR1 SGHVS and CDR2 FQNEAQ. The CDR3 runs 16 residues. This CDR3 is CASSVEVGQGPYEQYF. The CDR3 DNA sequence: TGTGCCAGCAGCGTAGAGGTAGGACAGGGTCCCTACGAGCAGTACTTC.

The chain recombines TRBV11-2 with TRBJ1-1; D not resolved. This CDR3 spans 14 amino acids. The V gene lost 5 bases and the J gene lost 1 base, with 11 bases spanning the gap. The V gene's germline CDR1 is SGHAT and CDR2 FQNNGV. The CDR3 sequence is CASSRPQGNTEAFF. CDR3 sequence (DNA): TGTGCCAGCAGCCGCCCCCAAGGGAACACTGAAGCTTTCTTT. Full variable domain (missing parts from reference TRBV11-2 and TRBJ1-1): EAGVAQSPRYKIIEKRQSVAFWCNPISGHATLYWYQQILGQGPKLLIQFQNNGVVDDSQLPKDRFSAERLKGVDSTLKIQPAKLEDSAVYLCASSRPQGNTEAFFGQGTRLTVV.

The rearrangement links TRBV6-4 to TRBJ2-1, with 8 bases identical to TRBD2. V was pared by 2 bases and J by 3 bases, with 6 bases of the junction left unmatched. From germline, CDR1 is MRHNA and CDR2 SNTAGT. The CDR3 contains 16 residues. The CDR3: CASSDKAGGGYNEQFF. DNA for the CDR3: TGTGCCAGCAGTGACAAGGCGGGGGGCGGCTACAATGAGCAGTTCTTC.

The rearrangement uses TRBV5-1 and TRBJ1-1; TRBD1 agrees at 8 bases. Germline V gene lookup returns CDR1 SGHRS and CDR2 YFSETQ. The length of the CDR3 is 15 residues. After removal of 4 bases from V and 0 bases from J, the junction contained 5 bases not matched to a gene. The DNA for the CDR3 is TGCGCCAGCAGCCCAACAGGGGGGATGAACACTGAAGCTTTCTTT. It encodes CASSPTGGMNTEAFF.

The V and J genes are TRBV7-3 and TRBJ2-1; 7 nucleotides match TRBD1. Germline V CDR1 and CDR2: SGHTA, FQGTGA. Trimming took 5 bases from V and 1 from J; bases not matched to a gene: 5. CDR3 length: 15 amino acids. The CDR3 region has the DNA TGTGCCAGCAGCACGCGACAGGGTTCCTACAATGAGCAGTTCTTC. Translating it yields CASSTRQGSYNEQFF.

The chain has TRBV7-9 and TRBJ1-6; TRBD1 might be the D (5 bases). The ends were cut back, 5 bases at V and 7 bases at J, with 15 bases in the middle. Germline V CDR1 and CDR2: SEHNR, FQNEAQ (reference sequence). The CDR3 sequence is 15 residues long. The CDR3 DNA reads as TGTGCCAGCAGCGACCCGTGGGGGTCAAATTCACCCCTCCACTTT. The encoded protein is CASSDPWGSNSPLHF. The entire variable domain, with the rest obtained from reference TRBV7-9 and TRBJ1-6, is as follows: DTGVSQNPRHKITKRGQNVTFRCDPISEHNRLYWYRQTLGQGPEFLTYFQNEAQLEKSRLLSDRFSAERPKGSFSTLEIQRTEQGDSAMYLCASSDPWGSNSPLHFGNGTRLTVT.

This chain links TRBV5-1 with TRBJ2-1; D call uncertain. This CDR3 comprises 16 residues. The germline V gene encodes CDR1 SGHRS and CDR2 YFSETQ. V was trimmed by 0 bases and J by 0 bases, leaving 10 bases between them. The CDR3 region is CASSLAGRSSYNEQFF. The CDR3 DNA is TGCGCCAGCAGCTTGGCCGGGCGGAGCTCCTACAATGAGCAGTTCTTC. The entire variable domain, with the rest obtained from reference TRBV5-1 and TRBJ2-1, is as follows: KAGVTQTPRYLIKTRGQQVTLSCSPISGHRSVSWYQQTPGQGLQFLFEYFSETQRNKGNFPGRFSGRQFSNSRSEMNVSTLELGDSALYLCASSLAGRSSYNEQFFGPGTRLTVL.

V gene TRBV4-3 combines with J gene TRBJ2-2; the match to TRBD2 covers 7 bases. The CDR3 is 15 amino acids. CDR1 is LGHNA and CDR2 is YSLEER in the germline V gene. Germline trimming cut 1 base from V and 4 bases from J; bases unmatched to any gene: 3. CDR3 sequence (DNA): TGCGCCAGCAGCCAAGGGCGCGGGAGCACCGGGGAGCTGTTTTTT. Amino acids: CASSQGRGSTGELFF.

The J gene is TRBJ2-7, the V gene TRBV23-1; D might be TRBD2 (6 bases). TRBV23-1 is designated an ORF whose function remains uncertain. Trimming stripped 4 bases from V and 2 bases from J, with 6 bases between. This CDR3 has 12 amino acids. In nucleotides, the CDR3 is TGCGCCAGCAGTCTAGCGGCCTACGAGCAGTACTTC. Translating it yields CASSLAAYEQYF.

The V gene is TRBV4-3, the J gene TRBJ2-6; weak D call: TRBD2 (6 bases). This CDR3 is 17 amino acids long. CDR1 LGHNA and CDR2 YSLEER come from the germline V gene. Between the trimmed V and J ends, which lost 1 base and 3 bases, there was a span of 13 bases. The CDR3 region has the DNA TGCGCCAGCAGCCAAGGGGAACGGGGGAGTGGGGCCAACGTCCTGACTTTC. Residues: CASSQGERGSGANVLTF.

CDR3 bases: TGTGCCAGCAGTGAATCCTTGTGGCAGCCCCAGCATTTT. It yields the protein CASSESLWQPQHF. The rearrangement uses TRBV6-1 and TRBJ1-5; D not resolved. Trimming took 2 bases from V and 7 from J, leaving 9 bases between them. There are 13 residues in the CDR3. From germline, CDR1 is MNHNS and CDR2 SASEGT.

V usage is TRBV7-2 and J usage is TRBJ2-1; D unclear. V was trimmed by 5 bases and J by 6 bases, leaving 11 bases between them. This CDR3 is 13 amino acids long. In germline, CDR1 is SGHTA, CDR2 FQGNSA. The CDR3 loop reads CASSALVGNEQFF. The DNA of the CDR3 is TGTGCCAGCAGCGCGCTGGTTGGCAATGAGCAGTTCTTC.

The J gene is TRBJ1-4, the V gene TRBV2, with 10 bases that match TRBD1. The junction had 0 bases not matched to a gene; V was cut back by 8 bases and J by 6 bases. This CDR3 is 12 amino acids long. The germline gives CDR1 SNHLY, CDR2 FYNNEI. The CDR3 spells CASGTGDEKLFF. The CDR3 nucleotides read TGTGCCAGCGGGACAGGGGATGAAAAACTGTTTTTT.

The CDR3 DNA is TGCGCCAGCAGCCAAGATTTCCGGGAATCCTACGAGCAGTACTTC. This translates into CASSQDFRESYEQYF. The chain uses TRBV4-1 and TRBJ2-7; a weak D match, TRBD2 (5 bases). The germline gives CDR1 MGHRA, CDR2 YSYEKL. V was shortened by 0 bases and J by 1 base, with 10 bases between the two germline ends. The length of the CDR3 is 15 residues.

The table lists this clone with a few counts. This chain links TRBV7-2 with TRBJ2-3; maybe TRBD1 (6 bases). The germline V and J ends were trimmed by 5 bases and 2 bases, with 26 bases remaining between them. The CDR3 is made up of 19 amino acids. The germline CDR1 and CDR2 sequences are SGHTA and FQGNSA. Here the CDR3 reads CASSPWTANTRLFTDTQYF. The CDR3 DNA reads TGTGCCAGCAGCCCCTGGACAGCTAATACCAGACTCTTCACAGATACGCAGTATTTT.

This clone was seen only once. This sequence joins TRBV9 and TRBJ2-7; D not certain. Germline loops: CDR1 SGDLS, CDR2 YYNGEE. The germline V and J ends were trimmed by 0 bases and 7 bases, with 14 bases remaining between them. This CDR3 comprises 14 residues. CDR3 loop: CASSVDPQGMEQYF. The DNA for the CDR3 is TGTGCCAGCAGCGTAGACCCCCAAGGCATGGAGCAGTACTTC.

The chain is built from TRBV6-5 and TRBJ2-7; 7 bases agree with TRBD2. The CDR3 length is 14 residues. The V segment lost 6 bases and the J segment 5 bases; nucleotides outside the gene matches: 10. Germline loops: CDR1 MNHEY, CDR2 SVGAGI. The CDR3 here is CASRPPRGDHEQYF. CDR3 sequence (DNA): TGTGCCAGCAGGCCGCCCCGGGGGGACCACGAGCAGTACTTC.

J is TRBJ2-5 and V is TRBV6-5, with D possibly TRBD1 on 5 matching bases. This CDR3 is 14 amino acids long. Germline CDR1 and CDR2: MNHEY and SVGAGI. Trimming stripped 8 bases from V and 2 bases from J, with 15 bases between. For the CDR3, the DNA is TGTGCCAGCTCTCTCGACAGCCGACAAGAGACCCAGTACTTC. Amino acids: CASSLDSRQETQYF.

J is TRBJ1-1 and V is TRBV19, with D maybe TRBD1 (5 bases). Germline V lookup: CDR1 LNHDA, CDR2 SQIVND (reference sequence). Trimming removed 5 bases from V and 3 bases from J, with 19 bases in between. This CDR3 has 16 amino acids. The CDR3 coding sequence is TGTGCCAGTAGTCTAAAGGTCGGGGGTTGGTACACTGAAGCTTTCTTT. Its protein product is CASSLKVGGWYTEAFF. The full variable domain, rest sourced from reference TRBV19 and TRBJ1-1, is DGGITQSPKYLFRKEGQNVTLSCEQNLNHDAMYWYRQDPGQGLRLIYYSQIVNDFQKGDIAEGYSVSREKKESFPLTVTSAQKNPTAFYLCASSLKVGGWYTEAFFGQGTRLTVV.

As for this clone: A read error may produce the germline difference seen at one junction end. This sequence joins TRBV7-9 and TRBJ2-3; no clear D. Germline assignment: CDR1 SEHNR and CDR2 FQNEAQ (reference sequence). The length of the CDR3 is 12 residues. The CDR3 bases are TGTGCCAGCAGCCCGGCCACAAATACGCAGTATTTT. Translated: CASSPATNTQYF.

The chain has TRBV21-1 and TRBJ1-6; the table gives TRBD1 as D, unverified against the DNA. TRBV21-1 is deemed a pseudogene. The CDR3 covers 17 residues. The CDR3 DNA reads TGTGCCAGCAGCAAACAAAAGGGGGACAGGGCCAATTCACCCCTCCACTTT. Translation: CASSKQKGDRANSPLHF.

The chain uses TRBV19 and TRBJ2-2; D gene unclear. V was pared by 3 bases and J by 0 bases, with 11 bases between. From germline, CDR1 is LNHDA and CDR2 SQIVND (reference sequence). The CDR3 has 16 amino acids. CDR3 loop: CASSMSIQSNTGELFF. In nucleotides, the CDR3 is TGTGCCAGTAGTATGTCGATCCAGTCGAACACCGGGGAGCTGTTTTTT.

The chain has TRBV5-4 and TRBJ2-3; D not resolved. The CDR3 is 15 residues long. V lost 3 bases, J lost 7 bases, and 18 bases lay in between. Germline values: CDR1 SGHNT, CDR2 YYREEE (reference sequence). CDR3 DNA sequence: TGTGCCAGCAGCTCCCAAGGGCTCGGCCGAAATACGCAGTATTTT. Translated, it gives CASSSQGLGRNTQYF.

The V and J genes are TRBV6-5 and TRBJ1-3; tentative D call: TRBD1 (6 bases). From germline, CDR1 is MNHEY and CDR2 SVGAGI. V was cut by 1 base and J by 9 bases, with 19 bases left in between. The CDR3 sequence is 16 residues long. The CDR3 sequence: CASSYLPYGQQFTIYF. In DNA form, the CDR3 reads TGTGCCAGCAGTTACTTGCCGTACGGACAGCAGTTCACCATATATTTT.

The rearrangement links TRBV6-1 to TRBJ2-6; 10 positions agree with TRBD1. This CDR3 has 15 residues. The germline gives CDR1 MNHNS, CDR2 SASEGT. After removal of 10 bases from V and 0 bases from J, the junction contained 3 bases not matched to a gene. CDR3 residues: CATGTGASGANVLTF. CDR3 sequence (DNA): TGTGCCACTGGGACAGGGGCCTCTGGGGCCAACGTCCTGACTTTC.

This chain links TRBV7-2 with TRBJ2-5; D call uncertain. The V end lost 5 bases, the J end lost 6 bases, and 7 bases lay between the germline ends. The germline gives CDR1 SGHTA, CDR2 FQGNSA. This CDR3 spans 11 amino acids. The CDR3 DNA reads TGTGCCAGCAGCCACCGTCAGACCCAGTACTTC. Residues: CASSHRQTQYF.

The genes are TRBV11-2 and TRBJ2-3, with 7 bases identical to TRBD2. This CDR3 region has 18 residues. The J segment lost 2 bases and the V segment lost 4 bases, leaving 15 bases of the junction unmatched. Germline V lookup: CDR1 SGHAT, CDR2 FQNNGV. CDR3 region: CASSSIPTSLILTDTQYF. The CDR3 bases are TGTGCCAGCAGCTCCATTCCGACTAGCCTCATCCTCACAGATACGCAGTATTTT.

This sequence joins TRBV6-1 and TRBJ2-3, with D possibly being TRBD2 (5 bases). Germline lookup yields CDR1 MNHNS and CDR2 SASEGT. The V end was cut by 7 bases, the J end by 6 bases, with 17 bases between. CDR3 length: 14 amino acids. Written as DNA, the CDR3 is TGTGCCAGCACCCGAACGGGGTCAACTGATACGCAGTATTTT. It encodes CASTRTGSTDTQYF.

This chain links TRBV6-5 with TRBJ1-4; 10 bases fit TRBD1. J gave up 5 bases and V 5 bases, and 2 bases lay outside the gene matches. The V gene's germline CDR1 is MNHEY and CDR2 SVGAGI. The CDR3 length is 14 residues. The CDR3 sequence is CASSQTGGNEKLFF. CDR3 sequence (DNA): TGTGCCAGCAGTCAGACAGGGGGCAATGAAAAACTGTTTTTT.

The rearrangement joins TRBV7-2 to TRBJ1-2, with a weak D call TRBD1 (6 bases). Germline V gene sequence: CDR1 SGHTA, CDR2 FQGNSA. Between the trimmed V and J ends, which lost 4 bases and 6 bases, there was a span of 21 bases. There are 16 residues in the CDR3. CDR3 sequence (DNA): TGTGCCAGCAGCTCCACCCCAAATACAGGGACCGATGGCTACACCTTC. This encodes CASSSTPNTGTDGYTF.

CDR3 residues: CATSRLLPSSTDTQYF. The CDR3, as DNA: TGTGCCACCAGCAGACTTCTACCTTCTAGCACAGATACGCAGTATTTT. The chain employs TRBV15 and TRBJ2-3; D gene ambiguous. This CDR3 region has 16 residues. Germline V gene lookup returns CDR1 LNHNV and CDR2 YYDKDF (reference sequence). V was shortened by 2 bases and J by 0 bases, with 12 bases between the two germline ends.